The T cell receptor (beta chain) under discussion was sequenced for a study of T cell repertoires in ileal Crohn's disease. Study-wide points: Sorted CD8 T cells held more high-frequency clones than CD4.

As concerns this clone: Its antigen is currently unknown.

Libraries were prepared by immunoSEQ multiplex PCR; TCRdb keeps only in-frame clonotypes and omits some of them. The sample has more than 13,000 clones; 65% to 80% are singletons. Time point described: neoterminal ileum biopsy at postoperative endoscopy, about 6 months after surgery. The clonotype was recovered from an adult with Crohn's disease. Sequencing input: ileal tissue.

The CDR3 coding sequence is TGTGCTAGTGGCTCGAGCGGGGCCTCGGGAACTGAAGCTTTCTTT. This sequence encodes CASGSSGASGTEAFF. J is TRBJ1-1 and V is TRBV12-5, with D tentatively TRBD1 (5 bases). Trimming removed 6 bases at V and 5 bases at J, with 19 bases between. Germline-derived CDR1 and CDR2 are LGHNT and FRNRAP. The CDR3 runs 15 residues.